This TCR beta chain derives from a study of radiation and T cells in renal cell carcinoma. Data came from immunoSEQ multiplex PCR; TCRdb stores just in-frame clones and leaves some out. This sample has approximately 20,000 clones, with less than 65% found just once. This clone showed up just a few times. Its antigen is still unknown. This sample's treatment: 15 Gy SBRT to primary tumor, nephrectomy 4 weeks later. Nephrectomy followed 15 Gy stereotactic body radiation by 4 weeks. Clear cell pathology was present in this patient's renal cell carcinoma. General study results and limits: Compared with controls, irradiated tumors had more, larger dominant CDR3 motifs. Irradiated tumors had higher TCR clonality than control tumors.

The sequence was collected from a woman aged 70-85 years with renal cell carcinoma. This specimen consisted of tumor tissue, obtained from a patient whose treatment included radiotherapy and nephrectomy.

The CDR3: CASSLLPGTGSYEQYF. The CDR3 nucleotides are TGTGCCAGCAGTTTATTGCCCGGGACAGGCAGCTACGAGCAGTACTTC. This chain uses TRBV27 with TRBJ2-7; 8 positions agree with TRBD1. Losses at the gene ends were 1 base for V and 3 bases for J; bases not matched to a gene: 8. This CDR3 has 16 residues. The germline CDR1 and CDR2 sequences are MNHEY and SMNVEV (reference sequence).